This T cell receptor beta chain comes out of a study of spatial heterogeneity in lung cancer. Turning to the study itself: Matched bulk RNA-seq yielded a T cell module score, and TCR transcript counts in tumor regions correlated strongly with that score. Every unique TCR and UMI combination, on average, appeared more than ten times in raw reads. General study points: Within tumors, counts of expanded alpha and beta TCRs tracked tumor mutation counts. Expanded TCR counts, ubiquitous and regional, correlated respectively with ubiquitous and regional nonsynonymous mutation counts.

Time point: sample taken at primary tumor resection. Trimming removed 4 bases from V and 0 bases from J, with 15 bases in between. Germline V gene sequence: CDR1 DFQATT, CDR2 SNEGSKA (reference sequence). The length of the CDR3 is 15 residues. On this clonotype itself: Its antigen is not known. The library was prepared for alpha chains; this beta chain is a stray read, so its frequency means little.

From the 5' RACE reads, TCRdb called clonotypes with MiXCR, one entry per CDR3 protein. This sample carries roughly 3,000 distinct CDR3 sequences, roughly 15% of them seen once, and the ten largest clones take 11% to 15%. The source is a male donor with early-stage non-small cell lung cancer. The input for sequencing was lung tumor tissue, taken at surgery. The chain carries TRBV20-1 and TRBJ1-1; no definite D call. Here the CDR3 reads CSATPLRELNTEAFF. DNA for the CDR3: TGCAGTGCTACCCCCCTCCGGGAACTGAACACTGAAGCTTTCTTT.